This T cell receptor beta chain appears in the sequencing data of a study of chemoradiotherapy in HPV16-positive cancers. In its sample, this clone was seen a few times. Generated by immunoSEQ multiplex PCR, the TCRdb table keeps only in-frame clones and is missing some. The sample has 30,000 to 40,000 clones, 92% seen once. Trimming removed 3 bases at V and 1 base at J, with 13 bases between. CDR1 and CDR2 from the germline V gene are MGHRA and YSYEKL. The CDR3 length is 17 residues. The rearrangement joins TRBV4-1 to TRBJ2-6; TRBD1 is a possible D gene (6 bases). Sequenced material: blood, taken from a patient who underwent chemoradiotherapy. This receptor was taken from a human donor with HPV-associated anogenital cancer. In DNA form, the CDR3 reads TGCGCCAGCAGCCAGGTCCAACAGGGTTCTGGGGCCAACGTCCTGACTTTC. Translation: CASSQVQQGSGANVLTF.